What follows are 21 T cell receptor beta chains derived from one specimen sequenced in a study of CD8 T cells in ankylosing spondylitis. TCRdb reprocessed the 5' RACE reads via MiXCR and lists one record per CDR3 protein. This sample has approximately 24,000 distinct CDR3 sequences; under 3% occur once, and the top ten carry 7.7%. The source material was blood, either unsorted or a sorted T cell fraction (not recorded which). Source of these receptors: a female donor with ankylosing spondylitis or in good health (not recorded which).

This clonotype was recorded many times. The chain couples TRBV9 to TRBJ1-1; no reliable D call. Trimming took 2 bases from V and 1 from J, leaving 9 bases between them. The CDR3 contains 14 residues. Germline values: CDR1 SGDLS, CDR2 YYNGEE. The CDR3 reads CASSVTVQNTEAFF. The CDR3, as DNA: TGTGCCAGCAGCGTTACAGTTCAGAACACTGAAGCTTTCTTT.

This clonotype was counted at least ten times. The V gene is TRBV9, the J gene TRBJ1-2; TRBD1 is a possible D gene (5 bases). CDR1 is SGDLS and CDR2 is YYNGEE in the germline V gene. The germline V and J ends were trimmed by 1 base and 7 bases, with 5 bases remaining between them. The CDR3 consists of 11 residues. Here the CDR3 DNA reads TGTGCCAGCAGCGTACAGGGTGGCTACACCTTC. Translating gives CASSVQGGYTF.

This clonotype has ten or more counts. This chain links TRBV9 with TRBJ1-3; D is perhaps TRBD1 (5 bases). Trimming took 1 base from V and 3 from J, leaving 11 bases between them. Germline V gene sequence: CDR1 SGDLS, CDR2 YYNGEE. CDR3 length: 15 residues. Here the CDR3 DNA reads TGTGCCAGCAGCGTATCAGGGATGGGTGGAAACACCATATATTTT. Its protein is CASSVSGMGGNTIYF.

Within the sample, this clonotype is medium-sized (0.01 to 0.1%). This chain links TRBV9 with TRBJ2-2, with a possible D match to TRBD2 (6 bases). In germline, CDR1 is SGDLS, CDR2 YYNGEE. The V gene lost 0 bases and the J gene lost 5 bases, with 14 bases spanning the gap. The CDR3 spans 16 residues. CDR3 protein: CASSVAWASETGELFF. Here the CDR3 DNA reads TGTGCCAGCAGCGTAGCTTGGGCTAGCGAAACCGGGGAGCTGTTTTTT.

This clonotype rates as medium-sized. This rearrangement joins TRBV9 to TRBJ1-6; D perhaps matches TRBD1 (5 bases). Germline assignment: CDR1 SGDLS and CDR2 YYNGEE. The CDR3 runs to 18 residues. V was cut by 0 bases and J by 4 bases, with 17 bases left in between. CDR3 nucleotide sequence: TGTGCCAGCAGCGTAGGTCTGTGGGACCTACGTTATAATTCACCCCTCCACTTT. This translates into CASSVGLWDLRYNSPLHF.

This clonotype was picked up many times. V gene TRBV9 combines with J gene TRBJ2-2, with 11 nucleotides matching TRBD2. The junction had 5 bases not matched to a gene; V was cut back by 3 bases and J by 7 bases. The CDR3 is 15 residues long. The germline V gene encodes CDR1 SGDLS and CDR2 YYNGEE. This chain's CDR3 is CASSDLLAGVGELFF. The CDR3 DNA follows: TGTGCCAGCAGCGACTTACTAGCGGGGGTCGGGGAGCTGTTTTTT.

This clonotype has at least ten counts. The V gene is TRBV21-1, the J gene TRBJ1-4; the DNA was not compared with TRBD1, the D call given in the table. TRBV21-1 is shown as a pseudogene. The CDR3 length is 14 residues. This CDR3 is CASSKDEGGEKLFF. The CDR3 bases are TGTGCCAGCAGCAAAGACGAGGGGGGGGAAAAACTGTTTTTT.

This clonotype was recorded at least ten times. The chain recombines TRBV9 with TRBJ1-1; possible D gene TRBD1, 5 bases. Germline V CDR1 and CDR2: SGDLS, YYNGEE. The V and J ends lost 3 bases and 3 bases respectively, with 12 bases between them. The CDR3 is 14 amino acids. The CDR3 coding sequence is TGTGCCAGCAGCGGCGGGGCAATGGACACTGAAGCTTTCTTT. Translating gives CASSGGAMDTEAFF.

There are many counts of this clonotype. The CDR3 region has the DNA TGTGCCAGCAGCCCAAATACAGGGGGTAAGACCCAGTACTTC. This gives the protein CASSPNTGGKTQYF. The V call is TRBV9, the J call TRBJ2-5; 8 bases line up with TRBD1. The CDR3 sequence is 14 residues long. V was pared by 4 bases and J by 6 bases, with 8 bases of the junction left unmatched. CDR1 SGDLS and CDR2 YYNGEE come from the germline V gene.

Many counts were recorded for this clonotype. The chain combines TRBV9 with TRBJ2-7; 7 nucleotides match TRBD1. The CDR3 runs to 14 residues. Unmatched junction bases numbered 3, after V lost 0 bases and J lost 3 bases. From germline, CDR1 is SGDLS and CDR2 YYNGEE. For the CDR3, the DNA is TGTGCCAGCAGCGTAGAGCCAGGGGGCTACGAGCAGTACTTC. It yields the protein CASSVEPGGYEQYF.

This clonotype was seen many times. The chain employs TRBV9 and TRBJ1-3; D is possibly TRBD1 (5 bases). This CDR3 spans 16 amino acids. Germline V lookup: CDR1 SGDLS, CDR2 YYNGEE. Between the trimmed V and J ends, which lost 0 bases and 0 bases, there was a span of 10 bases. This chain's CDR3 is CASSVAPGVSGNTIYF. The CDR3 DNA is TGTGCCAGCAGCGTAGCTCCGGGGGTCTCTGGAAACACCATATATTTT.

This clonotype was picked up many times. The rearrangement uses TRBV9 and TRBJ2-2, with 8 bases fitting TRBD2. Losses at the gene ends were 0 bases for V and 7 bases for J; bases not matched to a gene: 11. The CDR3 spans 17 residues. The germline gives CDR1 SGDLS, CDR2 YYNGEE. CDR3 coding DNA: TGTGCCAGCAGCGTAGGGCCTAGCGGGTTTGTCGGCGGGGAGCTGTTTTTT. Residues: CASSVGPSGFVGGELFF.

This clonotype was counted many times. This chain uses TRBV11-2 with TRBJ1-5; TRBD1 matches at 9 bases. J gave up 6 bases and V 11 bases, and 17 bases lay outside the gene matches. The CDR3 totals 16 residues. Germline-derived CDR1 and CDR2 are SGHAT and FQNNGV. In DNA, the CDR3 is TGTGCCCTAACGCGGGGGACAGGGTTGTATGGTCAGCCCCAGCATTTT. It specifies CALTRGTGLYGQPQHF. Drawing the rest from reference TRBV11-2 and TRBJ1-5, the complete variable domain is EAGVAQSPRYKIIEKRQSVAFWCNPISGHATLYWYQQILGQGPKLLIQFQNNGVVDDSQLPKDRFSAERLKGVDSTLKIQPAKLEDSAVYLCALTRGTGLYGQPQHFGDGTRLSIL.

In this sample, this clonotype turned up many times. V and J are TRBV9 and TRBJ2-1; perhaps D is TRBD1 or TRBD2 (7 bases each). Deletions cut 3 bases from V and 9 bases from J, with 13 bases between. The CDR3 loop spans 13 amino acids. CDR1 and CDR2 (germline): SGDLS, YYNGEE. The CDR3 protein is CASSGAGGGEQFF. CDR3 DNA: TGTGCCAGCAGCGGGGCAGGGGGGGGTGAGCAGTTCTTC.

In its sample, this clonotype was seen many times. V is TRBV9 and J is TRBJ1-5; 7 nucleotides align to TRBD1. Trimming at V came to 3 bases and at J to 4 bases, leaving 4 bases not matched to a gene. CDR1 and CDR2 from the germline V gene are SGDLS and YYNGEE. This CDR3 contains 14 residues. The CDR3 here is CASSAGTENQPQHF. As DNA, the CDR3 is TGTGCCAGCAGCGCCGGGACAGAAAATCAGCCCCAGCATTTT.

In this sample, this clonotype turned up many times. The CDR3 region is CASSVDQGRPGSPLHF. CDR3 nucleotide sequence: TGTGCCAGCAGCGTAGATCAGGGGCGCCCAGGTTCACCCCTCCACTTT. J is TRBJ1-6 and V is TRBV9; the D gene is possibly TRBD1 (6 bases). V was pared by 0 bases and J by 9 bases, with 16 bases between. This CDR3 is 16 amino acids long. Germline CDR1 is SGDLS and CDR2 is YYNGEE.

This clonotype has ten or more counts. The chain has TRBV9 and TRBJ2-1, with D possibly TRBD2 on 6 matching bases. CDR1 SGDLS and CDR2 YYNGEE come from the germline V gene. Trimming pared 0 bases from V and 6 bases from J, leaving 13 bases between. The CDR3 covers 15 residues. The DNA of the CDR3 is TGTGCCAGCAGCGTAGGAGCGGAGGGGTCCAATGAGCAGTTCTTC. Protein sequence: CASSVGAEGSNEQFF.

This clonotype was observed at least ten times. The chain's CDR3 is CASSVAGVVTGELFF. The CDR3 DNA reads TGTGCCAGCAGCGTAGCGGGAGTAGTGACCGGGGAGCTGTTTTTT. V gene TRBV9 combines with J gene TRBJ2-2; maybe TRBD2 (6 bases). Germline V gives CDR1 SGDLS, CDR2 YYNGEE. V was pared by 0 bases and J by 5 bases, with 11 bases between. This CDR3 contains 15 residues.

Many counts were recorded for this clonotype. V and J are TRBV9 and TRBJ2-2; no definite D call. V lost 0 bases and J lost 4, with 10 bases in between. Per the germline V gene, CDR1 is SGDLS and CDR2 is YYNGEE. The CDR3 spans 15 residues. The CDR3 is CASSVGAVGTGELFF. The CDR3 DNA sequence: TGTGCCAGCAGCGTAGGGGCCGTAGGCACCGGGGAGCTGTTTTTT. The complete variable domain, with remaining parts taken from reference TRBV9 and TRBJ2-2, reads DSGVTQTPKHLITATGQRVTLRCSPRSGDLSVYWYQQSLDQGLQFLIQYYNGEERAKGNILERFSAQQFPDLHSELNLSSLELGDSALYFCASSVGAVGTGELFFGEGSRLTVL.

This clonotype was found many times. The V and J genes are TRBV9 and TRBJ1-1; TRBD1 matches at 8 bases. The germline CDR1 and CDR2 sequences are SGDLS and YYNGEE. J lost 5 bases, V lost 4 bases, and 13 bases had no gene match. This CDR3 contains 16 residues. CDR3 sequence reads: CASSPTYRQGYTEAFF. CDR3 sequence (DNA): TGTGCCAGCAGCCCTACTTACCGACAGGGGTATACTGAAGCTTTCTTT. Full variable domain (missing parts from reference TRBV9 and TRBJ1-1): DSGVTQTPKHLITATGQRVTLRCSPRSGDLSVYWYQQSLDQGLQFLIQYYNGEERAKGNILERFSAQQFPDLHSELNLSSLELGDSALYFCASSPTYRQGYTEAFFGQGTRLTVV.

This clonotype came up many times. The chain employs TRBV27 and TRBJ2-5; the D is unclear. Trimming left V 5 bases short and J 4 bases short, with 11 bases between. The CDR3 runs 13 residues. The V gene's germline CDR1 is MNHEY and CDR2 SMNVEV (reference sequence). CDR3 DNA: TGTGCCAGCAGTCTCCCCTGGGGAGAGACCCAGTACTTC. Translating it yields CASSLPWGETQYF.